Below, 20 T cell receptor beta chains from the same sample are listed, as sequenced in a study of post-analysis software for immune sequencing data. These TCRs' antigens remain unknown. Study-level results: Patients used roughly five TRBV segments, including TRBV5-6, TRBV5-1 and TRBV20-1, more often than controls.

The TCR beta cDNA libraries carried unique molecular identifiers. Via MiXCR, TCRdb re-called the PCR reads, giving one row per CDR3 protein. This table holds roughly 430,000 distinct CDR3 sequences, about 39% found once. Sequencing used blood. These receptors originate from a girl aged 2-15 years with multiple sclerosis.

The chain carries TRBV28 and TRBJ2-7; 9 nucleotides match TRBD2. The CDR3 sequence is 15 residues long. Germline CDR1 is MDHEN and CDR2 is SYDVKM. V was clipped by 7 bases and J by 3 bases; unmatched bases: 10. CDR3 loop: CASKLREGRIYEQYF. Written as DNA, the CDR3 is TGTGCCAGCAAGTTGCGGGAGGGCAGGATCTACGAGCAGTACTTC.

This clonotype was picked up a small number of times. The chain couples TRBV5-1 to TRBJ2-1; TRBD2 matches 7 bases. The CDR3 consists of 12 residues. The germline gives CDR1 SGHRS, CDR2 YFSETQ. V lost 4 bases and J lost 15; bases outside the gene matches: 10. In nucleotides, the CDR3 is TGCGCCAGCAGCCTGGCGGGACTAATCCCGTTCTTC. Translation gives CASSLAGLIPFF.

This chain links TRBV6-5 with TRBJ2-3; 14 nucleotides match TRBD2. Germline CDR1 reads MNHEY; CDR2 reads SVGAGI. V shed 4 bases, J shed 8 bases, and the junction held 5 bases outside the gene matches. This CDR3 comprises 15 residues. The CDR3 nucleotides are TGTGCCAGCAGTTTCCTAGGGACTAGCGGGGGTACGCAGTATTTT. Protein: CASSFLGTSGGTQYF.

The rearrangement links TRBV29-1 to TRBJ2-1; the D gene is possibly TRBD2 (6 bases). In germline, CDR1 is SQVTM, CDR2 ANQGSEA. Between the trimmed V and J ends, which lost 4 bases and 6 bases, there was a span of 10 bases. CDR3 length: 12 amino acids. CDR3 coding DNA: TGCAGCGTTGTGGGGCGGGGCAATGAGCAGTTCTTC. This sequence encodes CSVVGRGNEQFF.

This clonotype turned up a few times. The chain couples TRBV4-1 to TRBJ2-7; 8 bases line up with TRBD1. This CDR3 comprises 16 residues. Trimming took 4 bases from V and 3 from J; bases not matched to a gene: 11. In germline, CDR1 is MGHRA, CDR2 YSYEKL. DNA of the CDR3: TGCGCCAGCAGCCTCGAAGGATACAGGGGGTACTACGAGCAGTACTTC. This codes for CASSLEGYRGYYEQYF.

The chain joins TRBV6-5 to TRBJ1-1; TRBD1 aligns across 10 bases. Germline trimming cut 6 bases from V and 7 bases from J; bases unmatched to any gene: 5. Germline CDR1 MNHEY, CDR2 SVGAGI. The length of the CDR3 is 13 residues. CDR3 sequence: CASRLTGGNEAFF. In DNA, the CDR3 is TGTGCCAGCAGATTGACAGGGGGCAATGAAGCTTTCTTT.

This clonotype was detected a few times. A read error may account for a junction end that differs from germline. The chain employs TRBV7-7 and TRBJ2-5; a weak D match, TRBD2 (6 bases). The CDR3 is 16 amino acids. In germline, CDR1 is SSHAT, CDR2 FNYEAQ (reference sequence). The CDR3 here is CASSLASSAIQETQYF. The CDR3, as DNA: TGTGCTAGCAGCTTAGCTTCTAGCGCCATCCAAGAGACCCAGTACTTC.

V and J are TRBV3-1 and TRBJ2-3; 9 bases are a match to TRBD2. The CDR3 sequence is 18 residues long. Germline V CDR1 and CDR2: LGHDT, YNNKEL (reference sequence). With 0 bases clipped from V and 3 bases from J, the junction kept 10 bases outside the gene matches. CDR3 DNA sequence: TGTGCCAGCAGCCAAGAGGGGGTAGCGGGAGTGTTTACAGATACGCAGTATTTT. The encoded protein is CASSQEGVAGVFTDTQYF.

The gene calls are TRBV28 and TRBJ1-6, with a possible D match to TRBD1 (5 bases). The CDR3 covers 13 residues. Trimming took off 3 bases at V and 11 bases at J, with 11 bases between the two ends. Looked up from germline, CDR1 is MDHEN and CDR2 is SYDVKM. This CDR3 reads CASSLTASTPLHF. The CDR3 DNA reads TGTGCCAGCAGTTTGACAGCCTCAACACCCCTCCACTTT. The full variable domain, its missing parts supplied by reference TRBV28 and TRBJ1-6, is DVKVTQSSRYLVKRTGEKVFLECVQDMDHENMFWYRQDPGLGLRLIYFSYDVKMKEKGDIPEGYSVSREKKERFSLILESASTNQTSMYLCASSLTASTPLHFGNGTRLTVT.

This clonotype was observed a handful of times. The chain employs TRBV5-1 and TRBJ1-4, with 7 bases identical to TRBD1. This CDR3 spans 16 amino acids. From germline, CDR1 is SGHRS and CDR2 YFSETQ. The J segment lost 5 bases and the V segment lost 4 bases, leaving 11 bases of the junction unmatched. CDR3 amino acids: CASSGPSGTENEKLFF. CDR3 nucleotides: TGCGCCAGCAGCGGGCCTTCCGGGACAGAAAATGAAAAACTGTTTTTT.

CDR3 nucleotides: TGTGCCAGCGGGTCCCCGGAGAACACCGGGGAGCTGTTTTTT. This sequence encodes CASGSPENTGELFF. The chain couples TRBV28 to TRBJ2-2; the D is unclear. The CDR3 sequence is 14 residues long. Germline V gene sequence: CDR1 MDHEN, CDR2 SYDVKM. V gave up 8 bases and J gave up 1 base, with 11 bases separating them.

Concerning this clonotype: It may be a read error: a sequence one base away is much more abundant. J is TRBJ2-5 and V is TRBV6-4; D is unclear. Germline CDR1 reads MRHNA; CDR2 reads SNTAGT. This CDR3 is 13 amino acids long. The CDR3 loop reads CTSSLTAQETQYF. In nucleotides, the CDR3 is TGTACCAGCAGCCTGACTGCCCAAGAGACCCAGTACTTC.

The chain uses TRBV9 and TRBJ2-7; D uncertain. The CDR3 loop spans 14 amino acids. V was clipped by 2 bases and J by 1 base, with 10 bases between them. Germline values: CDR1 SGDLS, CDR2 YYNGEE. CDR3 DNA sequence: TGTGCCAGCAGCGTGATACCCGATTCCTACGAGCAGTACTTC. It encodes CASSVIPDSYEQYF.

In DNA form, the CDR3 reads TGCGCCAGCAGCTTGGGTTGGGATACCCACTCCTACAATGAGCAGTACTTC. Protein product: CASSLGWDTHSYNEQYF. The chain links TRBV5-1 to TRBJ2-1; D remains unclear. The tail of the sequence fits TRBJ2-7 better, so the J call may be wrong. CDR3 length: 17 amino acids. Per the germline V gene, CDR1 is SGHRS and CDR2 is YFSETQ.

CDR3 residues: CASSLTIADTQYF. The CDR3 nucleotides read TGTGCCAGCAGCTTAACAATCGCAGATACGCAGTATTTT. The V call is TRBV13, the J call TRBJ2-3; D call uncertain. The V end lost 2 bases, the J end lost 4 bases, and 7 bases lay between the germline ends. This CDR3 contains 13 residues. Germline CDR1 PRHDT, CDR2 FYEKMQ (reference sequence). The complete variable domain, with remaining parts taken from reference TRBV13 and TRBJ2-3, reads AAGVIQSPRHLIKEKRETATLKCYPIPRHDTVYWYQQGPGQDPQFLISFYEKMQSDKGSIPDRFSAQQFSDYHSELNMSSLELGDSALYFCASSLTIADTQYFGPGTRLTVL.

The J gene is TRBJ2-5, the V gene TRBV3-1, with TRBD2 matching over 10 bases. Germline CDR1 and CDR2: LGHDT and YNNKEL (reference sequence). V lost 5 bases, J lost 5 bases, and 8 bases stayed unmatched. This CDR3 contains 15 residues. The CDR3 sequence is CASSSRTSGGETQYF. The CDR3 nucleotides read TGTGCCAGCAGCTCTCGGACTAGCGGAGGGGAGACCCAGTACTTC.

The chain combines TRBV28 with TRBJ2-3; D is perhaps TRBD1 or TRBD2 (6 bases each). This CDR3 is 16 amino acids long. V gave up 5 bases and J gave up 6 bases, with 21 bases separating them. The germline CDR1 and CDR2 sequences are MDHEN and SYDVKM. Here the CDR3 DNA reads TGTGCCAGCAGTCTCCCCGGGGGCCCTATAAGCGATACGCAGTATTTT. Translated: CASSLPGGPISDTQYF.

This chain uses TRBV24-1 with TRBJ1-2; D is unclear. This CDR3 region has 12 residues. Germline V gene lookup returns CDR1 KGHDR and CDR2 SFDVKD. V lost 5 bases, J lost 6 bases, and 9 bases lay in between. The DNA for the CDR3 is TGTGCCACCAGTGGTTCGGCGGATGGCTACACCTTC. This codes for CATSGSADGYTF.

J is TRBJ2-5 and V is TRBV4-1; 7 bases are a match to TRBD1. Germline assignment: CDR1 MGHRA and CDR2 YSYEKL. The CDR3 has 15 residues. Trimming at V came to 0 bases and at J to 2 bases, leaving 3 bases not matched to a gene. CDR3 DNA: TGCGCCAGCAGCCAAGAGGGGACAGCGCAAGAGACCCAGTACTTC. Translating it yields CASSQEGTAQETQYF.

The chain has TRBV7-9 and TRBJ2-1; the match to TRBD1 covers 10 bases. The germline V gene encodes CDR1 SEHNR and CDR2 FQNEAQ (reference sequence). The CDR3 spans 16 residues. V lost 1 base to trimming and J lost 4 bases; unmatched junction nucleotides: 4. The CDR3 bases are TGTGCCAGCAGCTTAGGCCGGGACAGGGGATACAATGAGCAGTTCTTC. This encodes CASSLGRDRGYNEQFF.